This T cell receptor beta chain appears in the sequencing data of a study of shared clonotypes between healthy human individuals. Some clones are missing from TCRdb's copy, which holds only in-frame ones; the method was immunoSEQ multiplex PCR. The data show millions of clones, with about 95% seen just once and roughly 1% held by the top ten. Study-level points and caveats: Naive subsets tended to show greater estimated richness than memory subsets.

This CDR3 is built from 15 residues. Points on this clone: Antigen: not known.

Cells designated naive CD8 were CD45RO-negative and were positively selected for CCR7, with terminally differentiated effector memory CD45RA+ cells excluded. Each sample came from a Caucasian adult donor living in Nashville, Tennessee. The clonotype comes from a man aged 18 to 30 in good health. The material sequenced was naive CD8+ T cells sorted from blood. V usage is TRBV21-1 and J usage is TRBJ2-7; the table's D call of TRBD1 was not tested on the DNA. TRBV21-1 has pseudogene status. The CDR3 is CASSTGTGDSYEQYF. CDR3 coding DNA: TGTGCCAGCAGCACCGGGACAGGGGACTCCTACGAGCAGTACTTC.